This is a list of T cell receptor beta chains from one sample in a study of cytomegalovirus exposure and HLA in healthy donors. Assay used: immunoSEQ multiplex PCR; TCRdb lists only in-frame clones, some missing. This table has under 130,000 clones, 65% to 90% appearing once. The source material was PBMCs. All receptors come from a man aged 30 to 45 in good health and CMV-seropositive. CDR3s include the opening cysteine and the closing phenylalanine or tryptophan. The D gene is left open where the match is weak. Only some rows state a clone size, as once, few, many or a class for expanded clones.

d_call	j_call	v_call	clone_size	cdr3_nt	cdr3_aa
TRBD2	TRBJ2-2	TRBV9	NA	TGTGCCAGCAGCCGGGGGCGGGGGGCGTCTAACACCGGGGAGCTGTTTTTT	CASSRGRGASNTGELFF
NA	TRBJ1-1	TRBV5-1	NA	TGCGCCAGCTCCCGGGGGGGAGCCACTGAAGCTTTCTTT	CASSRGGATEAFF
NA	TRBJ1-2	TRBV18	NA	TGTGCCAGCTCACCACCTAACAGGGAGTACTATGGCTACACCTTC	CASSPPNREYYGYTF
NA	TRBJ2-5	TRBV6-5	NA	TGTGCCAGCAGGAACGGGGGGCCACAAGAGACCCAGTACTTC	CASRNGGPQETQYF
TRBD2	TRBJ2-5	TRBV5-1	NA	TGCGCCAGCAGCCTTGCCCTAGCGGGGGGGTATGAGACCCAGTACTTC	CASSLALAGGYETQYF
NA	TRBJ1-4	TRBV11-2	NA	TGTGCCAGCAGCCCCGGGGAAGGACTGTTTTTT	CASSPGEGLFF
TRBD1	TRBJ2-7	TRBV30	NA	TGTGCCTGCCGGGACAGGCAGTCCTACGAGCAGTACTTC	CACRDRQSYEQYF
TRBD2	TRBJ2-7	TRBV4-2	NA	TGTGCCAGCAGCCGCTTTTGGGGAGGCGGGGGGGACTCCTACGAGCAGTACTTC	CASSRFWGGGGDSYEQYF
NA	TRBJ1-1	TRBV5-1	NA	TGCGCCAGCAGCTTGGGACAGACCAACACTGAAGCTTTCTTT	CASSLGQTNTEAFF
NA	TRBJ2-1	TRBV27	NA	TGTGCCAGCAGTTTAGAGGGCGGCTCCTACAATGAGCAGTTCTTC	CASSLEGGSYNEQFF
TRBD2	TRBJ2-2	TRBV4-3	NA	TGCGCCAGCAGCCAGGCACCCCCGGGGGGGGCGCGCACCGGGGAGCTGTTTTTT	CASSQAPPGGARTGELFF
NA	TRBJ2-5	TRBV4-1	NA	TGCGCCAGCAGCCAAGATGGGGGGTCGGGAGAGACCCAGTACTTC	CASSQDGGSGETQYF
NA	TRBJ1-1	TRBV19	many	TGTGCCAGTAGCCGACAGGACATCCCGAACACTGAAGCTTTCTTT	CASSRQDIPNTEAFF
TRBD1	TRBJ2-2	TRBV7-8	NA	TGTGCCAGCAGCTTAGTAGGGACAGGGAACACCGGGGAGCTGTTTTTT	CASSLVGTGNTGELFF
NA	TRBJ2-7	TRBV2	NA	TGTGCCAGCAGCCGGGACCCGGAGGGCGAGCAGTACTTC	CASSRDPEGEQYF
NA	TRBJ1-1	TRBV5-6	few	TGTGCCAGCAGTGCGGGTTTAAGTGGAAACACTGAAGCTTTCTTT	CASSAGLSGNTEAFF
TRBD1	TRBJ1-4	TRBV7-9	NA	TGTGCCAGCAGCCAAGGACAGGGAAGAGAAAAACTGTTTTTT	CASSQGQGREKLFF
NA	TRBJ1-5	TRBV4-3	NA	TGCGCCAGCAGCCAAGATTCTCGGGATCAGCCCCAGCATTTT	CASSQDSRDQPQHF
TRBD1	TRBJ2-5	TRBV2	once	TGTGCCAGCAGGGGACAGGGAGTCCAAGAGACCCAGTACTTC	CASRGQGVQETQYF
NA	TRBJ1-1	TRBV4-1	few	TGCGCCAGCAGCCACCAGGGCGCTGTGAACACTGAAGCTTTCTTT	CASSHQGAVNTEAFF
TRBD1	TRBJ2-7	TRBV14	NA	TGTGCCAGCAGCCAGCCGGGACAGGGTGCCGGCGAGCAGTACTTC	CASSQPGQGAGEQYF
NA	TRBJ1-5	TRBV25-1	NA	TGTGCCAGCAGTTCCCCAGGGGCAATTCAGCCCCAGCATTTT	CASSSPGAIQPQHF
NA	TRBJ2-7	TRBV5-1	NA	TGCGCCAGCAAGGACGCCCAGGGCGAGCAGTACTTC	CASKDAQGEQYF
NA	TRBJ2-1	TRBV5-1	NA	TGCGCCAGCAGCTTCGGAGGGGGCAGTTCTTACAATGAGCAGTTCTTC	CASSFGGGSSYNEQFF
NA	TRBJ2-5	TRBV15	NA	TGTGCCACCAGCAGAGTCAGGGGGGCCCGGGAGACCCAGTACTTC	CATSRVRGARETQYF
NA	TRBJ1-5	TRBV2	NA	TGTGCCAGCAGTGAATTCCGGGTTCAGCCCCAGCATTTT	CASSEFRVQPQHF
NA	TRBJ1-1	TRBV5-5	NA	TGTGCCAGCAGCTTGCCACCGCTCGGTCCTATGAACACTGAAGCTTTCTTT	CASSLPPLGPMNTEAFF
TRBD1	TRBJ2-7	TRBV4-1	NA	TGCGCCAGCAGCCAAGAAGAAGACAGGGACGAGCAGTACTTC	CASSQEEDRDEQYF
NA	TRBJ2-7	TRBV15	NA	TGTGCCACCAGCCGTCCTTCGGTGAGCGAGCAGTACTTC	CATSRPSVSEQYF
NA	TRBJ2-1	TRBV6-4	medium-sized	TGTGCCAGCAGTGATGGTGTGGAGAATGAGCAGTTCTTC	CASSDGVENEQFF
TRBD1	TRBJ2-5	TRBV5-1	NA	TGCGCCAGCAGCTTGTTTTCCCTAGGACAGGGGGTGGAGACCCAGTACTTC	CASSLFSLGQGVETQYF
NA	TRBJ1-4	TRBV12-5	NA	TGTGCTAGTGGTTTGGAGGGGCGGAATGAAAAACTGTTTTTT	CASGLEGRNEKLFF
TRBD1	TRBJ1-5	TRBV5-1	NA	TGCGCCAGCAGCCCCGGGACAGGCTTTAGCAATCAGCCCCAGCATTTT	CASSPGTGFSNQPQHF
NA	TRBJ2-3	TRBV5-1	NA	TGCGCCAGCAGCTTGCAGCGCCGGAGCACAGATACGCAGTATTTT	CASSLQRRSTDTQYF
TRBD2	TRBJ2-1	TRBV19	NA	TGTGCCAGTAGTACCCTAGCGGGGGGTCCCGAATGGGATGAGCAGTTCTTC	CASSTLAGGPEWDEQFF
NA	TRBJ1-1	TRBV25-1	NA	TGTGCCAGCAGTTTAGAATTTGGCACTGAAGCTTTCTTT	CASSLEFGTEAFF
NA	TRBJ1-1	TRBV5-7	NA	TGTGCCAGCAGTGCTAGACAGGTGAACACTGAAGCTTTCTTT	CASSARQVNTEAFF
TRBD1	TRBJ2-7	TRBV18	few	TGTGCCAGCTCACCTAGACAGGGGTTGGGGGAGCAGTACTTC	CASSPRQGLGEQYF
NA	TRBJ2-2	TRBV5-1	NA	TGCGCCAGCAGCTCCCAGGGCTATAACTTTCTCTCGAACACCGGGGAGCTGTTTTTT	CASSSQGYNFLSNTGELFF
TRBD2	TRBJ2-1	TRBV6-4	NA	TGTGCCAGCAGCCCCGGGGGGGTGGATGAGCAGTTCTTC	CASSPGGVDEQFF
NA	TRBJ2-7	TRBV5-1	NA	TGCGCCAGCAGCTTGGTGCAGGGCGGCGAGCAGTACTTC	CASSLVQGGEQYF
TRBD1	TRBJ1-2	TRBV2	NA	TGTGCCAGCTCTATTCAGGGGGCAACAAACGGCTACACCTTC	CASSIQGATNGYTF
NA	TRBJ2-7	TRBV5-1	NA	TGCGCCAGCAGCACGGGGGGGACAGGGAATTACGAGCAGTACTTC	CASSTGGTGNYEQYF
TRBD1	TRBJ1-1	TRBV5-8	once	TGTGCCAGCAGCTTACACAGGGGGAGGAACACTGAAGCTTTCTTT	CASSLHRGRNTEAFF
NA	TRBJ2-1	TRBV6-6	NA	TGTGCCAGCAGTTCCACAGTTAGCTCCTACAATGAGCAGTTCTTC	CASSSTVSSYNEQFF
NA	TRBJ2-7	TRBV7-2	NA	TGTGCCAGCAGCCCTGATACGACACGGGGAAGGTGCTTC	CASSPDTTRGRCF
NA	TRBJ2-7	TRBV29-1	NA	TGCAGCGCCCGGTCGGGATTCTCCTACGAGCAGTACTTC	CSARSGFSYEQYF
TRBD1	TRBJ2-7	TRBV30	once	TGTGCCTGGTCCTTCGGGACAGGGACCTACGAGCAGTACTTC	CAWSFGTGTYEQYF
NA	TRBJ2-3	TRBV18	NA	TGTGCCAGCTCACCTAGCCCTAGCACAGATACGCAGTATTTT	CASSPSPSTDTQYF
NA	TRBJ2-4	TRBV15	NA	TGTGCCACCAGCAGAGATCGCGGGCCGCGGGGTTGGAACATTCAGTACTTC	CATSRDRGPRGWNIQYF
NA	TRBJ2-7	TRBV28	NA	TGTGCCAGCAGTTTCAACCGCCCGTCCGAGCAGTACTTC	CASSFNRPSEQYF
NA	TRBJ2-1	TRBV4-1	NA	TGCGCCAGCAGCCAAGATCCTAGCTACAATGAGCAGTTCTTC	CASSQDPSYNEQFF
TRBD1	TRBJ2-5	TRBV5-1	NA	TGCGCCAGCAGCCTGGGACAGGAAGAGACCCAGTACTTC	CASSLGQEETQYF
NA	TRBJ2-1	TRBV27	NA	TGTGCCAGCAGTTTCGGGGTTAGCTACAATGAGCAGTTCTTC	CASSFGVSYNEQFF
NA	TRBJ1-1	TRBV5-5	NA	TGTGCCAGCAGCTTGTTGGGGCTGAACACTGAAGCTTTCTTT	CASSLLGLNTEAFF